These 18 T cell receptor beta chains came from one sample sequenced in a study of cytomegalovirus exposure and HLA in healthy donors. Amplification used 60 Vbeta primers and 13 Jbeta primers. This table comes from immunoSEQ multiplex PCR, and its TCRdb copy is limited to in-frame clones, with some not included. The data contain tens of thousands of clones, about 78% of them singletons. The sequencing sample was made of PBMCs. These receptor sequences come from a woman aged 35 to 49 in good health and CMV-seropositive.

This clone was seen a handful of times. The chain is built from TRBV28 and TRBJ2-7; 9 bases line up with TRBD1. CDR1 is MDHEN, CDR2 SYDVKM, per germline. CDR3 length equals 20 residues. V lost 7 bases to trimming and J lost 2 bases; unmatched junction nucleotides: 24. CDR3 residues: CASISGPPRPGTGIPYEQYF. The CDR3 DNA reads TGTGCCAGCATTTCGGGGCCACCCAGGCCCGGGACAGGGATCCCCTACGAGCAGTACTTC.

The CDR3 sequence is CASSRWTGGNQPQHF. The CDR3 DNA follows: TGCGCCAGCAGCAGATGGACAGGGGGCAATCAGCCCCAGCATTTT. V gene TRBV5-1 combines with J gene TRBJ1-5; 9 nucleotides align to TRBD1. The V gene end was trimmed by 4 bases and the J gene end by 2 bases; junction bases not matched to a gene: 4. This CDR3 spans 15 amino acids. CDR1 is SGHRS and CDR2 is YFSETQ in the germline V gene.

This chain uses TRBV7-6 with TRBJ2-1, with 9 bases lining up with TRBD1. V shed 3 bases, J shed 6 bases, and the junction held 3 bases outside the gene matches. The germline gives CDR1 SGHVS, CDR2 FNYEAQ. The CDR3 covers 14 residues. The CDR3 DNA sequence: TGTGCCAGCAGCTTGGGACAGGGTCGCAATGAGCAGTTCTTC. Amino acids: CASSLGQGRNEQFF.

This clone was observed a few times. The V gene is TRBV5-4, the J gene TRBJ2-2; TRBD2 matches 7 bases. Germline loops: CDR1 SGHNT, CDR2 YYREEE (reference sequence). The CDR3 contains 14 residues. V lost 3 bases, J lost 6 bases, and 5 bases stayed unmatched. CDR3 nucleotides: TGTGCCAGCAGCTCGATGACTAGCCCCGGGGAGCTGTTTTTT. As protein: CASSSMTSPGELFF.

For this clone: Germline and junction disagree at one end, which may indicate a read error. V gene TRBV5-1 combines with J gene TRBJ2-2; 7 nucleotides align to TRBD1. The CDR3 sequence is 14 residues long. Germline lookup yields CDR1 SGHRS and CDR2 YFSETQ. The CDR3 sequence is CASSLQGNIGELFF. In DNA, the CDR3 is TGCGCCAGCAGCTTACAGGGGAACATCGGGGAGCTGTTTTTT. Full variable domain (missing parts from reference TRBV5-1 and TRBJ2-2): KAGVTQTPRYLIKTRGQQVTLSCSPISGHRSVSWYQQTPGQGLQFLFEYFSETQRNKGNFPGRFSGRQFSNSRSEMNVSTLELGDSALYLCASSLQGNIGELFFGEGSRLTVL.

The chain is built from TRBV18 and TRBJ2-1; D is ambiguous. Germline V gene data show CDR1 as KGHSH and CDR2 as LQKENI. V gave up 2 bases and J gave up 8 bases, with 7 bases separating them. This CDR3 comprises 12 residues. CDR3 amino acids: CASSPARDEQFF. CDR3 DNA: TGTGCCAGCTCACCAGCCCGGGATGAGCAGTTCTTC. The whole variable domain, remainder taken from reference TRBV18 and TRBJ2-1, is NAGVMQNPRHLVRRRGQEARLRCSPMKGHSHVYWYRQLPEEGLKFMVYLQKENIIDESGMPKERFSAEFPKEGPSILRIQQVVRGDSAAYFCASSPARDEQFFGPGTRLTVL.

The J gene is TRBJ1-1, the V gene TRBV18, with D unclear. Germline CDR1 and CDR2: KGHSH and LQKENI. The CDR3 loop spans 13 amino acids. V shed 3 bases and J shed 5 bases, with 10 bases lying between them. For the CDR3, the DNA is TGTGCCAGCTCACCCGAGGCTAGGACTGAAGCTTTCTTT. Its translation: CASSPEARTEAFF.

The V and J genes are TRBV7-2 and TRBJ1-2, with 10 nucleotides matching TRBD1. Germline loops: CDR1 SGHTA, CDR2 FQGNSA. The CDR3 totals 13 residues. With 5 bases clipped from V and 6 bases from J, the junction kept 3 bases outside the gene matches. In DNA, the CDR3 is TGTGCCAGCAGCACCGGGACAGGGGATGGCTACACCTTC. Amino acids: CASSTGTGDGYTF.

J is TRBJ1-3 and V is TRBV19; TRBD1 aligns across 10 bases. The CDR3 contains 18 residues. CDR1 LNHDA and CDR2 SQIVND come from the germline V gene (reference sequence). V lost 5 bases, J lost 3 bases, and 13 bases stayed unmatched. CDR3 sequence (DNA): TGTGCCAGTAGTCCACCGGGACAGGGGAGAGTGCGTGGAAACACCATATATTTT. Translating gives CASSPPGQGRVRGNTIYF.

The chain's CDR3 is CASSQDEVRERPQHF. For the CDR3, the DNA is TGCGCCAGCAGCCAAGATGAGGTCAGGGAAAGGCCCCAGCATTTT. The rearrangement uses TRBV4-1 and TRBJ1-5, with D maybe TRBD1 (5 bases). The CDR3 has 15 residues. The V gene's germline CDR1 is MGHRA and CDR2 YSYEKL. V was shortened by 0 bases and J by 9 bases, with 15 bases between the two germline ends.

V and J are TRBV6-1 and TRBJ1-5; D is unclear. Trimming took 3 bases from V and 5 from J, leaving 5 bases between them. Germline lookup yields CDR1 MNHNS and CDR2 SASEGT. The CDR3 has 12 residues. CDR3 nucleotides: TGTGCCAGCAGTGAGACTTATCAGCCCCAGCATTTT. Residues: CASSETYQPQHF.

The V gene is TRBV9, the J gene TRBJ2-5; 14 bases fit TRBD2. Unmatched junction bases numbered 5, after V lost 0 bases and J lost 7 bases. The CDR3 is 16 amino acids. The germline V gene encodes CDR1 SGDLS and CDR2 YYNGEE. For the CDR3, the DNA is TGTGCCAGCAGCGTAGCTACGACTAGCGGGGGGGCGACCCAGTACTTC. Translated: CASSVATTSGGATQYF.

The DNA of the CDR3 is TGCGCCAGCAGCTTGGCGGGGAGTTACGAGCAGTACTTC. Encoded protein: CASSLAGSYEQYF. The rearrangement joins TRBV5-1 to TRBJ2-7, with D perhaps TRBD2 (5 bases). Trimming removed 0 bases from V and 4 bases from J, with 8 bases in between. The CDR3 contains 13 residues. Per the germline V gene, CDR1 is SGHRS and CDR2 is YFSETQ.

The gene calls are TRBV6-5 and TRBJ1-4; D is unclear. Per germline, CDR1 MNHEY and CDR2 SVGAGI. CDR3 length equals 16 residues. V gave up 4 bases and J gave up 0 bases, with 12 bases separating them. The DNA of the CDR3 is TGTGCCAGCAGTTTTCGACAAGTTGCAACTAATGAAAAACTGTTTTTT. This gives the protein CASSFRQVATNEKLFF.

The chain uses TRBV5-1 and TRBJ1-1, with D perhaps matching TRBD1 (5 bases). This CDR3 is built from 14 residues. Germline CDR1 SGHRS, CDR2 YFSETQ. V was clipped by 3 bases and J by 0 bases, with 9 bases between them. The CDR3 DNA reads TGCGCCAGCAGCTCGGGGGTAGTGAACACTGAAGCTTTCTTT. Protein sequence: CASSSGVVNTEAFF.

This clone was detected only once. CDR3 in amino acids: CASSRKTASGYTF. CDR3 DNA: TGTGCCAGCAGTCGAAAGACAGCCTCTGGCTACACCTTC. V is TRBV6-6 and J is TRBJ1-2; D may be TRBD1 (5 bases). Germline V gene sequence: CDR1 MNHNY, CDR2 SVGAGI (reference sequence). V was shortened by 5 bases and J by 7 bases, with 14 bases between the two germline ends. This CDR3 region has 13 residues.

The V call is TRBV5-6, the J call TRBJ2-3; no definite D call. Deletions cut 0 bases from V and 4 bases from J, with 15 bases between. Per the germline V gene, CDR1 is SGHDT and CDR2 is YYEEEE. The CDR3 covers 16 residues. CDR3 bases: TGTGCCAGCAGCTTGGGGGCCTCGCCTAAGGCAGATACGCAGTATTTT. It translates to CASSLGASPKADTQYF.

The chain joins TRBV18 to TRBJ2-7; D gene unclear. The V gene lost 6 bases and the J gene lost 3 bases, with 12 bases spanning the gap. This CDR3 comprises 13 residues. Germline V gene data show CDR1 as KGHSH and CDR2 as LQKENI. CDR3 amino acids: CASSLGQLYEQYF. CDR3 in DNA: TGTGCCAGCTCCCTCGGTCAACTCTACGAGCAGTACTTC.